This TCR beta chain was captured by sequencing in a study of cytomegalovirus exposure and HLA in healthy donors. Study at large: The approximately 110 validation repertoires, a later analysis reported, used the same platform as the roughly 730 repertoires from the first cohort.

TCRdb's table, derived via immunoSEQ multiplex PCR, lists solely in-frame clones and lacks some. The repertoire holds about 60,000 clones, with over 85% as singletons. Worth noting for this clone: Its antigen is still unknown.

Germline loops: CDR1 SGHRS, CDR2 YFSETQ. This CDR3 is built from 17 residues. With 1 base clipped from V and 2 bases from J, the junction kept 8 bases outside the gene matches. Findings and caveats of the study: Rarity characterized most TCR sequences, yet some public TCRs appeared in many donors.

The chain couples TRBV5-1 to TRBJ2-3; 9 bases are shared with TRBD2. This TCR came from a woman between 18 and 29 years old in good health and CMV-seronegative. The material sequenced was PBMCs. CDR3: CASSLLLAGDYTDTQYF. CDR3 DNA: TGCGCCAGCAGCTTGTTACTAGCGGGTGATTACACAGATACGCAGTATTTT.